This paragraph reports one T cell receptor (beta chain). The CDR3 end lies 3 residues beyond the end of the read and is filled in from the germline J gene. Germline loops: CDR1 SGHTA, CDR2 FQGNSA. This CDR3 comprises 15 residues. V was pared by 2 bases and J by 0 bases, with 9 bases between. The repertoire was sequenced with immunoSEQ multiplex PCR; TCRdb's copy has only in-frame clones and lacks some. The sample table includes about 19,000 clones. The record originates from a study of T cells in women clearing cervical HPV infection. All participants had a single incident cervical HPV16 infection, and prevalent HPV16 infections were excluded.

The clonotype was recovered from a woman between 18 and 70 years old with a cervical HPV16 infection that either progressed to CIN3+ or cleared (not recorded which). The V and J genes are TRBV7-2 and TRBJ2-3; tentative D call: TRBD2 (6 bases). The sequenced sample was blood buffy coat. The sequenced part of the CDR3 DNA is TGTGCCAGCAGCTTAATGGGGACTAGCACAGATACG. Translated: CASSLMGTSTDT. The whole CDR3 protein is CASSLMGTSTDTQYF.